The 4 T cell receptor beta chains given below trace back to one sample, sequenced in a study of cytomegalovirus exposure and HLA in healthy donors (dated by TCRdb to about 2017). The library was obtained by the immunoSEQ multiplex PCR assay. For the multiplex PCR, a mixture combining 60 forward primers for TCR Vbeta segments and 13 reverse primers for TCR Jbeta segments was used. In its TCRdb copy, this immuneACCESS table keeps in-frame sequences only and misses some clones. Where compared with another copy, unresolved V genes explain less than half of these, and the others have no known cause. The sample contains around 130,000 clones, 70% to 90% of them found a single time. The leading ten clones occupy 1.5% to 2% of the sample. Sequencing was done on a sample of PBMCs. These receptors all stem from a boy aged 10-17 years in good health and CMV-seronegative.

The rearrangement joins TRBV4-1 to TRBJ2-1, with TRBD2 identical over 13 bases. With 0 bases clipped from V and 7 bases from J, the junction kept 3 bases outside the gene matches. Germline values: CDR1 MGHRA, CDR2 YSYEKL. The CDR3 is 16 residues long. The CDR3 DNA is TGCGCCAGCAGCCAAGAGAAGACTAGCGGGAGGAATGAGCAGTTCTTC. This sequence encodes CASSQEKTSGRNEQFF.

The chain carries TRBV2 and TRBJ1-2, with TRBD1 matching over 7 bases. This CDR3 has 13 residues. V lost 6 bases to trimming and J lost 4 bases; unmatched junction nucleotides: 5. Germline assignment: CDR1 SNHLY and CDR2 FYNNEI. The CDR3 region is CASSQGGLYGYTF. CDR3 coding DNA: TGTGCCAGCAGCCAGGGGGGACTCTATGGCTACACCTTC.

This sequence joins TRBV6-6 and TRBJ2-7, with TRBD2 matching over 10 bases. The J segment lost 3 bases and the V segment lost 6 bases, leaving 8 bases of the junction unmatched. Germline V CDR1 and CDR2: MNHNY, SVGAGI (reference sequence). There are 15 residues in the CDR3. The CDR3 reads CASSPASGGLYEQYF. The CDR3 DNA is TGTGCCAGCAGCCCAGCTAGCGGGGGCCTCTACGAGCAGTACTTC.

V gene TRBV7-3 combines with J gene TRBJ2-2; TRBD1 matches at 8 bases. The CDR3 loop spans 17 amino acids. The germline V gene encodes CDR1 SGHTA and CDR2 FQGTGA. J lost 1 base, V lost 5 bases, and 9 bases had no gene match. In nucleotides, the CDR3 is TGTGCCAGCAGCGAGTCCTTTGGACAGGGGAACACCGGGGAGCTGTTTTTT. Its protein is CASSESFGQGNTGELFF.